This TCR beta chain was sequenced in a study of shared clonotypes between healthy human individuals. CDR1 and CDR2 (germline): KGHSH, LQKENI. This CDR3 is 15 amino acids long. J was trimmed by 2 bases and V by 3 bases; bases with no gene match: 1. In the source study's methods: ImmunoSEQ output held junction-only sequences without quality scores, so filtering differed. Clones were read by immunoSEQ multiplex PCR, and TCRdb kept only the in-frame ones, dropping some. The DNA was the basis for D and trimming; V, J and clone size are from that table. The table has over 1.5 million clones, 95% to 99% seen once; the top ten hold about 0.4%. CD45RA+ naive and CD45RA-negative memory subsets were separated from CD4+ cells.

Sequenced: naive CD4+ T cells sorted from blood. This sample's subset: CD45RA+ positively selected. V gene TRBV18 combines with J gene TRBJ2-3, with 11 nucleotides matching TRBD2. The sequence came from a man aged 25 to 40 in good health. The CDR3 nucleotides are TGTGCCAGCTCACCTAGCGGGAGGGCCACAGATACGCAGTATTTT. This gives the protein CASSPSGRATDTQYF.